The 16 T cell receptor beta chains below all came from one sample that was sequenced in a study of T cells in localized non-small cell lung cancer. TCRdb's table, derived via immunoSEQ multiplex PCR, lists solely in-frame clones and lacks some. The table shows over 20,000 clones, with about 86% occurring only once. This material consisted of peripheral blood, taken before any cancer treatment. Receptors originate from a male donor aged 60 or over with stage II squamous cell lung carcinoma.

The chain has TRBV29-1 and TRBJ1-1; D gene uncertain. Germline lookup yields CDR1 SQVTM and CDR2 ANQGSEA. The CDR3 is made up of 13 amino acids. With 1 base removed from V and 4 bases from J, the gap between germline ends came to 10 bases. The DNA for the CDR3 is TGCAGCGTTGAAGTTGAAAGAGGCACTGAAGCTTTCTTT. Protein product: CSVEVERGTEAFF.

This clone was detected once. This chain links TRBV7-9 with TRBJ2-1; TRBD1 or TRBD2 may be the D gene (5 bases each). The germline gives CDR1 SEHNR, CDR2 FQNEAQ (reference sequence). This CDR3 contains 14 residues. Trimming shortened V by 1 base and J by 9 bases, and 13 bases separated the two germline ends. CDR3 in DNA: TGTGCCAGCAGCTTAGGGGGGAGCATCGGTGAGCAGTTCTTC. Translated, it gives CASSLGGSIGEQFF.

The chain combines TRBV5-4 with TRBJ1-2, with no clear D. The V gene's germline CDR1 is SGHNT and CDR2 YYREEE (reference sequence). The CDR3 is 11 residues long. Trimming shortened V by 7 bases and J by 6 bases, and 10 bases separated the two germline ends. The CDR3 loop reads CASGSWDGYTF. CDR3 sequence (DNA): TGTGCCAGCGGTTCATGGGATGGCTACACCTTC.

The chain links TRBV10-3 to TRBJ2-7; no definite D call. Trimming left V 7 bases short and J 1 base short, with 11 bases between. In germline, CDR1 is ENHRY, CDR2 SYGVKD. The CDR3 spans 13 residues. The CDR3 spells CAIKDGPSYEQYF. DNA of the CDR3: TGTGCCATCAAAGACGGGCCTTCCTACGAGCAGTACTTC.

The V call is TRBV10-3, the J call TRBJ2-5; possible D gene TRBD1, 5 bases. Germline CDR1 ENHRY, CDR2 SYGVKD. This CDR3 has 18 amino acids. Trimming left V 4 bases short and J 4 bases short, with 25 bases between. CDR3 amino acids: CAISGSKDTPSLVETQYF. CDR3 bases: TGTGCCATCAGTGGATCCAAGGACACTCCTAGTTTAGTAGAGACCCAGTACTTC.

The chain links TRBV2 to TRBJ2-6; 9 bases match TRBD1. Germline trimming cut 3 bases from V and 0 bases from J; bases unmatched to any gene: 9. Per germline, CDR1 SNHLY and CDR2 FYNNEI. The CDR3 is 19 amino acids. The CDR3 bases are TGTGCCAGCAGTGACCCCGGGACAGGGTCAGACTCTGGGGCCAACGTCCTGACTTTC. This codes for CASSDPGTGSDSGANVLTF.

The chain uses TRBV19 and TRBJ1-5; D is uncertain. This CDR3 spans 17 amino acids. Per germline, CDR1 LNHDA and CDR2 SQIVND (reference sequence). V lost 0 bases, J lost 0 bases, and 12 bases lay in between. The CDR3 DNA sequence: TGTGCCAGTAGTATAGAGCGGGCGACGACTAGCAATCAGCCCCAGCATTTT. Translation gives CASSIERATTSNQPQHF.

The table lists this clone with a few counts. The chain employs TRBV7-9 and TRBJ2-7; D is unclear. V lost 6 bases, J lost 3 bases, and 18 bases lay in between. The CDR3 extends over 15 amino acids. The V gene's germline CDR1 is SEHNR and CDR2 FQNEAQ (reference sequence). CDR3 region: CASSPTGPSRYEQYF. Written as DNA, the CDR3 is TGTGCCAGCAGTCCGACCGGGCCGTCGCGCTACGAGCAGTACTTC. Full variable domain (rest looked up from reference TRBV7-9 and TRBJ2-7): DTGVSQNPRHKITKRGQNVTFRCDPISEHNRLYWYRQTLGQGPEFLTYFQNEAQLEKSRLLSDRFSAERPKGSFSTLEIQRTEQGDSAMYLCASSPTGPSRYEQYFGPGTRLTVT.

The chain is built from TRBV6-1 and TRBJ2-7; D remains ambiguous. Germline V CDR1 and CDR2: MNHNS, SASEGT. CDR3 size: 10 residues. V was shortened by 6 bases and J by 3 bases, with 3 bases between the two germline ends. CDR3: CASSLYEQYF. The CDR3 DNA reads TGTGCCAGCAGCCTCTACGAGCAGTACTTC.

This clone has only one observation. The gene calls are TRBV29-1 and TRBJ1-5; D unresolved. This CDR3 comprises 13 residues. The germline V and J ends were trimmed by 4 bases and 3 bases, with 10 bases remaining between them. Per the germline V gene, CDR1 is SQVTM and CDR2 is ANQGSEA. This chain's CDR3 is CSVGSSVNQPQHF. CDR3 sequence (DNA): TGCAGCGTTGGCTCTAGCGTCAATCAGCCCCAGCATTTT.

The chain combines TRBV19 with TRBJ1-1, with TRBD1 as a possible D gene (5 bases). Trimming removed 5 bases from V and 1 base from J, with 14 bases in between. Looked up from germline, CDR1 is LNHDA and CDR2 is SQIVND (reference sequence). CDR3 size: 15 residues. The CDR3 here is CASSPRLGANTEAFF. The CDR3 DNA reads TGTGCCAGTAGTCCACGACTTGGGGCGAACACTGAAGCTTTCTTT.

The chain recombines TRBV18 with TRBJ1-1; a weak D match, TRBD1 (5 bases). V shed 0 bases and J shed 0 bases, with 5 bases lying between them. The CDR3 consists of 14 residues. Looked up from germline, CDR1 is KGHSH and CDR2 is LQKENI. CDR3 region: CASSPPTVNTEAFF. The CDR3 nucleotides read TGTGCCAGCTCACCACCGACAGTGAACACTGAAGCTTTCTTT.

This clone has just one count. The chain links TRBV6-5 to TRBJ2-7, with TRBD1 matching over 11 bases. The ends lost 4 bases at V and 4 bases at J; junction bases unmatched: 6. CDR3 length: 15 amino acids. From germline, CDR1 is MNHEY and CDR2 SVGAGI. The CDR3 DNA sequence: TGTGCCAGCAGTTCCGGGACAGGGGGAGGGTACGAGCAGTACTTC. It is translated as CASSSGTGGGYEQYF.

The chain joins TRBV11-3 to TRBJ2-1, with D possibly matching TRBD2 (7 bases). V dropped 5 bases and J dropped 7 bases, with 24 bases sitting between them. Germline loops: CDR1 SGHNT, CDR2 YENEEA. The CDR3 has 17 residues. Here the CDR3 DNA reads TGTGCCAGCAGCCCCCCCCGGGGGGCCTCGAACGCGAATGAGCAGTTCTTC. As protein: CASSPPRGASNANEQFF.

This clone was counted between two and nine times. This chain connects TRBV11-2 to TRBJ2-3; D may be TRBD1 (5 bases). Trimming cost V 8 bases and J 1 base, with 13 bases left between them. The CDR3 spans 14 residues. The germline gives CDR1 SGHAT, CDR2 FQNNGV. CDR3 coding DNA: TGTGCCAGCGGGGCGATTCGGGGCACAGATACGCAGTATTTT. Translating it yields CASGAIRGTDTQYF. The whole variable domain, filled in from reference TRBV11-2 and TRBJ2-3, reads EAGVAQSPRYKIIEKRQSVAFWCNPISGHATLYWYQQILGQGPKLLIQFQNNGVVDDSQLPKDRFSAERLKGVDSTLKIQPAKLEDSAVYLCASGAIRGTDTQYFGPGTRLTVL.

CDR3: CASSQYGGDEQFF. DNA for the CDR3: TGCGCCAGCAGCCAATACGGAGGGGATGAGCAGTTCTTC. The chain joins TRBV4-3 to TRBJ2-1, with D tentatively TRBD2 (6 bases). This CDR3 is 13 amino acids long. Per the germline V gene, CDR1 is LGHNA and CDR2 is YSLEER. Trimming took off 2 bases at V and 8 bases at J, with 10 bases between the two ends.